This T cell receptor (beta chain) was documented in a study of blood T cell repertoires in COVID-19. Study at large: COVID-19 samples collected from the United States, Italy and Spain covered acute and convalescent phases. Sample material is recorded as cDNA or gDNA derived from T cells, B-cell-depleted T cells, or PBMCs.

Per germline, CDR1 SGDLS and CDR2 YYNGEE. The CDR3 runs 18 residues. With 4 bases clipped from V and 0 bases from J, the junction kept 9 bases outside the gene matches. Authors' methods: Estimation of nucleated cell counts was performed using reference gene primer amplification. Assay: immunoSEQ multiplex PCR; the TCRdb copy retains only in-frame clones and omits some. The V and J calls and clone size were taken over from that table, and D and trimming were inferred from the DNA. This table holds 200,000 to 300,000 clones, roughly 81% found once. This clone has a handful of counts. Material for sequencing was peripheral blood. This TCR was sampled from a man between 45 and 60 years old with acute or convalescent COVID-19. The chain carries TRBV9 and TRBJ1-6; 8 bases map to TRBD1. As DNA, the CDR3 is TGTGCCAGCAGCACGGGGACAGGCGTGAGCTCCTATAATTCACCCCTCCACTTT. It translates to CASSTGTGVSSYNSPLHF. The variable domain in full, completed from reference TRBV9 and TRBJ1-6, reads DSGVTQTPKHLITATGQRVTLRCSPRSGDLSVYWYQQSLDQGLQFLIQYYNGEERAKGNILERFSAQQFPDLHSELNLSSLELGDSALYFCASSTGTGVSSYNSPLHFGNGTRLTVT.